The 22 T cell receptor beta chains reported below all come from one sample, sequenced in a study of CD8+CD57+ T cells in acquired aplastic anemia. TCR beta VDJ and CDR3 profiles were obtained from a genomic DNA template. TCRdb used MiXCR to reprocess the reads, holding one entry per CDR3 protein. This table holds roughly 170,000 distinct CDR3 sequences, around 50% found once. Patients chosen for sequencing had shown CD8+CD57+ cell expansion by flow cytometry. The sequencing input was sorted CD4+, CD8+, or CD8+CD57+ T cells (not recorded which) from PBMCs. The receptors stem from a human donor with aplastic anemia.

The chain couples TRBV20-1 to TRBJ2-7; D uncertain. V was clipped by 5 bases and J by 1 base, with 12 bases between them. The germline gives CDR1 DFQATT, CDR2 SNEGSKA (reference sequence). The CDR3 runs 13 residues. The CDR3 DNA reads TGCAGTGCTCCCCGTCAGGATTCCTACGAGCAGTACTTC. It specifies CSAPRQDSYEQYF.

This clonotype was counted a few times. The V and J genes are TRBV19 and TRBJ1-2; D might be TRBD1 (6 bases). Germline V CDR1 and CDR2: LNHDA, SQIVND (reference sequence). V lost 3 bases and J lost 4, with 9 bases in between. This CDR3 has 13 amino acids. The CDR3 DNA sequence: TGTGCCAGTAGTATTGGGACAAGCTATGGCTACACCTTC. Amino acid sequence: CASSIGTSYGYTF.

As for this clonotype: A read error may account for a junction end that differs from germline. The chain combines TRBV24-1 with TRBJ1-5; no clear D. The CDR3 consists of 13 residues. Per the germline V gene, CDR1 is KGHDR and CDR2 is SFDVKD. For the CDR3, the DNA is TGTGCCAACAGTTTCTCTAGCAATCAGCCCCAGCATTTT. The encoded protein is CANSFSSNQPQHF.

This rearrangement joins TRBV25-1 to TRBJ2-7; TRBD1 aligns across 8 bases. With V trimmed by 8 bases and J by 0 bases, 6 bases remained unmatched. The CDR3 extends over 14 amino acids. Germline V gives CDR1 MGHDK, CDR2 SYGVNS. CDR3 residues: CASGTGRPSYEQYF. CDR3 sequence (DNA): TGTGCCAGCGGGACAGGCCGTCCCTCCTACGAGCAGTACTTC.

The chain employs TRBV20-1 and TRBJ1-5; tentatively, D is TRBD1 (5 bases). The CDR3 is 14 amino acids. The ends were cut back, 1 base at V and 0 bases at J, with 7 bases in the middle. The germline CDR1 and CDR2 sequences are DFQATT and SNEGSKA (reference sequence). The CDR3 bases are TGCAGTGCTAGAGTACAGGCTAGCAATCAGCCCCAGCATTTT. Protein product: CSARVQASNQPQHF.

The sample holds many counts of this clonotype. The V call is TRBV7-2, the J call TRBJ1-6; possibly TRBD1 for D (6 bases). CDR3 length equals 16 residues. The germline CDR1 and CDR2 sequences are SGHTA and FQGNSA. V was trimmed by 7 bases and J by 7 bases, leaving 20 bases between them. The CDR3 reads CASTKSGGAMNSPLHF. The CDR3 DNA sequence: TGTGCCAGCACCAAATCGGGGGGGGCGATGAATTCACCCCTCCACTTT.

This clonotype appeared many times. This rearrangement joins TRBV13 to TRBJ1-6, with D perhaps TRBD1 (5 bases). The CDR3 consists of 16 residues. Germline-derived CDR1 and CDR2 are PRHDT and FYEKMQ (reference sequence). The V and J ends lost 3 bases and 8 bases respectively, with 17 bases between them. CDR3 loop: CASSLGLIEVDSPLHF. The DNA of the CDR3 is TGTGCCAGCAGCTTGGGGCTCATTGAGGTTGATTCACCCCTCCACTTT.

Many counts were recorded for this clonotype. The gene calls are TRBV20-1 and TRBJ1-5, with 10 positions matching TRBD1. The V and J ends lost 4 bases and 3 bases, in that order; junction bases with no gene match: 9. Germline loops: CDR1 DFQATT, CDR2 SNEGSKA (reference sequence). This CDR3 spans 16 amino acids. The CDR3 here is CSAIRQGARNNQPQHF. The DNA of the CDR3 is TGCAGTGCTATACGACAGGGGGCGCGTAACAATCAGCCCCAGCATTTT.

The sample holds many counts of this clonotype. This chain links TRBV12-3 or TRBV12-4 with TRBJ1-2; D unclear. Trimming pared 9 bases from V and 0 bases from J, leaving 11 bases between. This CDR3 has 13 residues. CDR3 DNA sequence: TGTGCCAGTCGCCGGGGTACTAACTATGGCTACACCTTC. This sequence encodes CASRRGTNYGYTF.

This clonotype was seen a handful of times. As DNA, the CDR3 is TGTGCCAGCAGCTTAGGGCGTTCACCCCTCCACTTT. This codes for CASSLGRSPLHF. The chain has TRBV7-9 and TRBJ1-6; D unclear. CDR1 and CDR2 from the germline V gene are SEHNR and FQNEAQ (reference sequence). This CDR3 region has 12 residues. The V end lost 1 base, the J end lost 9 bases, and 4 bases lay between the germline ends.

This clonotype occurred many times. The rearrangement joins TRBV25-1 to TRBJ2-7; 9 nucleotides match TRBD1. The CDR3 is made up of 15 amino acids. Germline lookup yields CDR1 MGHDK and CDR2 SYGVNS. V was clipped by 3 bases and J by 1 base; unmatched bases: 4. The CDR3 spells CASSDMDRGSYEQYF. The DNA of the CDR3 is TGTGCCAGCAGTGATATGGACAGGGGATCCTACGAGCAGTACTTC.

This chain connects TRBV2 to TRBJ1-2, with D possibly being TRBD1 (6 bases). CDR3 length: 14 residues. The germline CDR1 and CDR2 sequences are SNHLY and FYNNEI. V gave up 2 bases and J gave up 7 bases, with 14 bases separating them. CDR3 sequence reads: CASSEQGQGGGYTF. The CDR3, as DNA: TGTGCCAGCAGTGAACAGGGACAAGGGGGTGGCTACACCTTC.

The V and J genes are TRBV2 and TRBJ2-2; D might be TRBD1 (5 bases). This CDR3 is 13 amino acids long. Trimming removed 5 bases at V and 3 bases at J, with 7 bases between. In germline, CDR1 is SNHLY, CDR2 FYNNEI. In DNA form, the CDR3 reads TGTGCCAGCAGTATACAGGACACCGGGGAGCTGTTTTTT. Amino acids: CASSIQDTGELFF.

The V and J genes are TRBV15 and TRBJ2-5; 8 bases are a match to TRBD2. V was pared by 8 bases and J by 0 bases, with 5 bases of the junction left unmatched. The CDR3 is 14 amino acids. The V gene's germline CDR1 is LNHNV and CDR2 YYDKDF (reference sequence). The CDR3 nucleotides are TGTGCCACCGGCCCGGGGGGGTACCAAGAGACCCAGTACTTC. Its protein product is CATGPGGYQETQYF.

The chain has TRBV10-3 and TRBJ1-5; D gene ambiguous. Germline values: CDR1 ENHRY, CDR2 SYGVKD. Trimming removed 2 bases from V and 0 bases from J, with 5 bases in between. The CDR3 consists of 14 residues. The CDR3 loop is CAISEIYSNQPQHF. The CDR3 region has the DNA TGTGCCATCAGTGAGATCTATAGCAATCAGCCCCAGCATTTT.

This clonotype has a handful of counts. The chain links TRBV7-9 to TRBJ2-6; D gene ambiguous. Trimming shortened V by 4 bases and J by 4 bases, and 5 bases separated the two germline ends. CDR1 and CDR2 (germline): SEHNR, FQNEAQ (reference sequence). This CDR3 spans 13 amino acids. The CDR3 nucleotides read TGTGCCAGCAGCTCGACAGGGGCCAACGTCCTGACTTTC. The encoded protein is CASSSTGANVLTF.

This clonotype was recorded once. The chain uses TRBV12-3 or TRBV12-4 and TRBJ2-3, with 8 positions matching TRBD1. The CDR3 is 13 amino acids. V lost 6 bases to trimming and J lost 9 bases; unmatched junction nucleotides: 8. The CDR3 loop reads CASSKGTGRTQYF. DNA for the CDR3: TGTGCCAGCAGCAAAGGGACAGGACGAACGCAGTATTTT.

This chain joins TRBV7-9 and TRBJ1-1; D is ambiguous. CDR1 and CDR2 from the germline V gene are SEHNR and FQNEAQ (reference sequence). The CDR3 covers 12 residues. Between the trimmed V and J ends, which lost 5 bases and 11 bases, there was a span of 15 bases. The CDR3 loop reads CASSLGGANAFF. The CDR3 region has the DNA TGTGCCAGCAGCCTCGGCGGAGCGAACGCTTTCTTT.

This clonotype was seen more than once but under ten times. The chain uses TRBV20-1 and TRBJ2-7, with 9 positions matching TRBD1. J gave up 4 bases and V 6 bases, and 13 bases lay outside the gene matches. Germline CDR1 and CDR2: DFQATT and SNEGSKA (reference sequence). The CDR3 covers 15 residues. DNA of the CDR3: TGCAGTGCCAGGGGCTCCGGGACAGGGCAATACGAGCAGTACTTC. Its translation: CSARGSGTGQYEQYF.

This chain uses TRBV4-1 with TRBJ2-7; D is perhaps TRBD2 (7 bases). Between the trimmed V and J ends, which lost 0 bases and 0 bases, there was a span of 24 bases. CDR3 size: 20 residues. CDR1 is MGHRA and CDR2 is YSYEKL in the germline V gene. The CDR3 DNA reads as TGCGCCAGCAGCCAAGATCGAGAAGGGAACCGGGGGGCCTCCTCCTACGAGCAGTACTTC. Translating gives CASSQDREGNRGASSYEQYF.

The gene calls are TRBV27 and TRBJ1-2, with a possible D match to TRBD1 (5 bases). This CDR3 is 17 amino acids long. The germline V gene has CDR1 MNHEY and CDR2 SMNVEV (reference sequence). Trimming left V 3 bases short and J 4 bases short, with 21 bases between. CDR3 loop: CASSLHQTGVAIYGYTF. The CDR3 DNA reads TGTGCCAGCAGTTTGCATCAGACGGGGGTGGCGATCTATGGCTACACCTTC.

This clonotype was observed a handful of times. The chain uses TRBV5-1 and TRBJ1-2; D possibly corresponds to TRBD1 (6 bases). Germline lookup yields CDR1 SGHRS and CDR2 YFSETQ. This CDR3 spans 13 amino acids. V was trimmed by 4 bases and J by 5 bases, leaving 12 bases between them. The CDR3 protein is CASSVLQGYGYTF. The CDR3 DNA reads as TGCGCCAGCAGCGTCTTACAGGGTTATGGCTACACCTTC. Full variable domain (rest looked up from reference TRBV5-1 and TRBJ1-2): KAGVTQTPRYLIKTRGQQVTLSCSPISGHRSVSWYQQTPGQGLQFLFEYFSETQRNKGNFPGRFSGRQFSNSRSEMNVSTLELGDSALYLCASSVLQGYGYTFGSGTRLTVV.